These 5 T cell receptor beta chains came from one sample sequenced in a study of vaccination effects on CD4 cells after COVID-19. Having been cultured for roughly 10 days, the cells underwent CD4+ T cell isolation. The participants, recipients of two vaccine doses, got either BNT162b2 or mRNA-1273. Measured with immunoSEQ multiplex PCR; TCRdb has only the in-frame clones, and not every one. The repertoire holds around 49,000 clones, 60% to 75% seen once, with 9.5% to 10% in the top ten. Their antigens are not known. Sequencing was performed on CD4+ T cells from PBMCs cultured without peptide, taken after COVID-19 vaccination. The source of these receptors is a human donor who received a COVID-19 vaccine.

The chain employs TRBV9 and TRBJ2-2; TRBD2 matches 13 bases. The J segment lost 1 base and the V segment lost 0 bases, leaving 9 bases of the junction unmatched. Germline V gene sequence: CDR1 SGDLS, CDR2 YYNGEE. This CDR3 comprises 20 residues. CDR3 bases: TGTGCCAGCAGCGTAGGATTAAGGACTAGCGGGAGTAAGAACACCGGGGAGCTGTTTTTT. It specifies CASSVGLRTSGSKNTGELFF.

The chain has TRBV6-5 and TRBJ1-3; D gene unclear. There are 13 residues in the CDR3. In germline, CDR1 is MNHEY, CDR2 SVGAGI. Trimming removed 2 bases at V and 0 bases at J, with 2 bases between. CDR3 nucleotides: TGTGCCAGCAGTTACGCCTCTGGAAACACCATATATTTT. It yields the protein CASSYASGNTIYF.

Only a few counts were recorded for this clone. CDR3 amino acids: CASSSLTGSSSKAFF. Here the CDR3 DNA reads TGTGCCAGCAGTTCGCTAACAGGGTCCTCCTCGAAAGCTTTCTTT. The rearrangement joins TRBV28 to TRBJ1-1; possible D gene TRBD1, 6 bases. The CDR3 spans 15 residues. From germline, CDR1 is MDHEN and CDR2 SYDVKM. The ends were cut back, 4 bases at V and 9 bases at J, with 21 bases in the middle.

The rearrangement links TRBV3-1 (or the pseudogene TRBV3-2) to TRBJ2-7, with D perhaps matching TRBD2 (5 bases). Trimming stripped 0 bases from V and 6 bases from J, with 15 bases between. This CDR3 contains 15 residues. CDR1 is LGHDT, CDR2 YNNKEL, per germline (reference sequence). CDR3 sequence (DNA): TGTGCCAGCAGCCAAGATGCGGCCTTAGGAGGCGAGCAGTACTTC. Protein product: CASSQDAALGGEQYF.

The chain is built from TRBV5-1 and TRBJ2-7; possible D gene TRBD2, 5 bases. V lost 0 bases, J lost 2 bases, and 18 bases lay in between. The CDR3 has 17 amino acids. The V gene's germline CDR1 is SGHRS and CDR2 YFSETQ. The CDR3 protein is CASSLATAERQAYEQYF. CDR3 DNA: TGCGCCAGCAGCTTGGCCACAGCGGAGAGGCAGGCCTACGAGCAGTACTTC. Together with reference TRBV5-1 and TRBJ2-7, the CDR3 gives the full variable domain: KAGVTQTPRYLIKTRGQQVTLSCSPISGHRSVSWYQQTPGQGLQFLFEYFSETQRNKGNFPGRFSGRQFSNSRSEMNVSTLELGDSALYLCASSLATAERQAYEQYFGPGTRLTVT.